These T cell receptor beta chains were read from a single sample in a study of Graves' ophthalmopathy and Graves' hyperthyroidism. In TCRdb, the multiplex PCR reads were re-called with MiXCR into one record per CDR3 protein. The sample holds hundreds of thousands of distinct CDR3 sequences; roughly 41% are singletons and the top ten take 3% to 4%. The specimen sequenced was peripheral blood. These receptors came from an adult man with Graves' ophthalmopathy. Each CDR3 is given with its conserved first and last residue. A D gene is named only where the DNA matches it firmly. Part of the rows lack a size; the others show once, few, many or a class for expanded clones.

>TRBV19|TRBD1|TRBJ2-7|many
CASSIGDRGLYEQYF
TGTGCCAGTAGTATTGGAGACAGGGGGCTCTACGAGCAGTACTTC
>TRBV7-8|TRBD1|TRBJ1-1|many
CASSDNRGTNTEAFF
TGTGCCAGCAGCGACAACAGGGGAACGAATACTGAAGCTTTCTTT
>TRBV2|TRBD2|TRBJ2-7|.
CASSEALFRLAGDLSEQYF
TGTGCCAGCAGTGAAGCGCTCTTTCGTCTAGCGGGGGATCTAAGCGAGCAGTACTTC
>TRBV25-1|.|TRBJ1-4|few
CASSAREDQGRYEKLFF
TGTGCCAGCAGTGCTAGAGAGGATCAGGGACGATATGAAAAACTGTTTTTT
>TRBV20-1|.|TRBJ2-5|.
CSARDIETQYF
TGCAGTGCTAGAGATATAGAGACCCAGTACTTC
>TRBV25-1|.|TRBJ1-2|.
CASSPPGGDGYTF
TGTGCCAGCTCACCACCCGGGGGCGACGGCTACACCTTC
>TRBV29-1|.|TRBJ1-1|many
CSGLSDGFAFF
TGCAGCGGGCTGTCCGACGGGTTCGCTTTCTTT
>TRBV29-1|.|TRBJ1-1|once
CSVAPTGPSEAFF
TGCAGCGTTGCACCGACAGGACCCTCGGAAGCTTTCTTT
>TRBV10-3|.|TRBJ1-2|.
CASSEARSVLGYTF
TGTGCCAGCAGTGAAGCCCGCAGTGTATTGGGCTACACCTTC
>TRBV7-2|TRBD2|TRBJ2-7|.
CASSQVGLAGASYEQYF
TGCGCCAGCAGCCAAGTCGGACTAGCGGGGGCGTCCTACGAGCAGTACTTC
>TRBV20-1|.|TRBJ1-6|.
CSARSIPPGQNSYNSPLHF
TGCAGTGCTAGATCCATCCCCCCGGGACAAAACTCCTATAATTCACCCCTCCACTTT
>TRBV6-5|TRBD1|TRBJ1-4|few
CASSRTGENEKLFF
TGTGCCAGCAGTCGGACAGGGGAAAATGAAAAACTGTTTTTT
>TRBV9|.|TRBJ2-5|many
CASSPRGGQQETQYF
TGTGCCAGCAGCCCAAGAGGGGGGCAGCAGGAGACCCAGTACTTC
>TRBV12-5|.|TRBJ1-4|.
CASGPGAGDEKLFF
TGTGCTAGTGGTCCGGGCGCAGGTGATGAAAAACTGTTTTTT
>TRBV7-2|.|TRBJ1-1|.
CASSLVGDKNTEAFF
TGTGCCAGCAGCTTAGTTGGGGACAAGAACACTGAAGCTTTCTTT
>TRBV6-6|.|TRBJ1-2|many
CASSSGTYDGYTF
TGTGCCAGCAGCTCCGGGACTTACGATGGCTACACCTTC
>TRBV6-5|TRBD1|TRBJ1-5|many
CASSRDSASNQPQHF
TGTGCCAGCAGTAGGGACAGCGCTAGCAATCAGCCCCAGCATTTT
>TRBV10-3|TRBD1|TRBJ1-4|few
CAMGQGYEKLFF
TGTGCGATGGGACAGGGTTATGAAAAACTGTTTTTT
>TRBV5-8|.|TRBJ1-2|few
CASSGVEERARGYTF
TGTGCCAGCAGCGGGGTAGAAGAAAGGGCGAGAGGCTACACCTTC
>TRBV13|.|TRBJ1-1|many
CASSSGGVSTEAFF
TGTGCCAGCAGCTCAGGCGGGGTGAGCACTGAAGCTTTCTTT
>TRBV20-1|.|TRBJ1-2|many
CSARNREGYTF
TGCAGTGCTAGGAACAGGGAAGGCTACACCTTC
>TRBV7-2|.|TRBJ1-4|.
CASSLGPLAGEKLFF
TGTGCCAGCAGCTTAGGCCCACTAGCGGGAGAAAAACTGTTTTTT
>TRBV2|.|TRBJ1-1|many
CASRSEGTEAFF
TGTGCCAGCAGAAGTGAGGGCACTGAAGCTTTCTTT
>TRBV11-2|TRBD2|TRBJ2-5|.
CASSLGAGRGETQYF
TGTGCCAGCAGCTTAGGAGCGGGGAGGGGAGAGACCCAGTACTTC
>TRBV7-9|.|TRBJ1-2|many
CASSLGSRPTDGYTF
TGTGCCAGCAGCTTAGGTTCTCGACCTACCGATGGCTACACCTTC
>TRBV30|TRBD1|TRBJ1-4|many
CAWTTGTGRGKLFF
TGTGCCTGGACAACCGGGACAGGGCGAGGAAAACTGTTTTTT
>TRBV10-3|.|TRBJ1-6|many
CAIRPRSDNSPLHF
TGTGCCATCCGACCGCGCTCGGATAATTCACCCCTCCACTTT
>TRBV2|TRBD1|TRBJ2-7|many
CASSRRGFYEQYF
TGTGCCAGCAGTCGCAGGGGGTTCTACGAGCAGTACTTC
>TRBV10-2|TRBD1|TRBJ2-7|.
CASSGGDRGPAFEQYF
TGCGCCAGCAGCGGAGGGGACAGGGGGCCCGCCTTTGAGCAGTACTTC
>TRBV6-5|.|TRBJ1-5|.
CASRQGRRNQPQHF
TGTGCCAGCAGACAGGGACGGCGAAATCAGCCCCAGCATTTT
>TRBV5-6|.|TRBJ1-2|few
CASSLTIYGYTF
TGTGCCAGCAGCCTGACCATCTATGGCTACACCTTC
>TRBV29-1|.|TRBJ1-2|.
CSQQGSYGYTF
TGCAGCCAACAGGGATCCTATGGCTACACCTTC
>TRBV29-1|.|TRBJ1-2|.
CSVERGGDYGYTF
TGCAGCGTTGAGAGAGGGGGTGACTATGGCTACACCTTC
>TRBV9|TRBD1|TRBJ1-2|many
CASSFQRGQGFHGYTF
TGTGCCAGCAGCTTCCAGAGGGGACAGGGTTTTCATGGCTACACCTTC
>TRBV11-1|TRBD2|TRBJ2-7|.
CASTPSGLAGYEQYF
TGTGCCAGCACCCCGTCCGGACTAGCGGGTTACGAGCAGTACTTC
>TRBV29-1|TRBD2|TRBJ2-2|many
CSVAVAGSNTGELFF
TGCAGCGTTGCGGTAGCGGGGTCGAACACCGGGGAGCTGTTTTTT
>TRBV10-3|.|TRBJ2-7|.
CAISEINSYEQYF
TGTGCCATCAGTGAGATAAACTCCTACGAGCAGTACTTC
>TRBV15|.|TRBJ1-2|.
CATSRGGGPTRF
TGTGCCACCAGCAGGGGTGGGGGCCCTACTCGCTTC
>TRBV12-3/TRBV12-4|TRBD1|TRBJ1-1|few
CASTPGQGNTEAFF
TGTGCCAGCACCCCGGGACAGGGGAACACTGAAGCTTTCTTT
>TRBV7-2|TRBD1|TRBJ2-5|.
CASSRTGSAQYF
TGCGCCAGCAGCCGGACAGGCTCGGCCCAGTACTTC
>TRBV12-3/TRBV12-4|.|TRBJ1-1|.
CASSLIMTNTEAFF
TGTGCCAGCAGTTTGATAATGACCAACACTGAAGCTTTCTTT
>TRBV2|TRBD2|TRBJ2-5|.
CDTRGGETQYF
TGTGACACCCGCGGGGGAGAGACCCAGTACTTC
>TRBV15|.|TRBJ2-7|.
CATSRGVGEQYF
TGTGCCACCAGCAGAGGTGTAGGCGAGCAGTACTTC
>TRBV12-3/TRBV12-4|.|TRBJ1-2|.
CASSVEGYGYTF
TGTGCCAGCAGTGTGGAGGGCTATGGCTACACCTTC
>TRBV7-2|.|TRBJ2-7|.
CASSLTMGVGLPYEQYF
TGTGCCAGCAGCTTAACTATGGGGGTCGGGCTTCCCTACGAGCAGTACTTC
>TRBV4-1|.|TRBJ2-2|.
CASSQEHANTGELFF
TGTGCCAGCAGCCAAGAGCACGCGAACACCGGGGAGCTGTTTTTT
>TRBV7-8|.|TRBJ1-2|many
CASSGTPDGYTF
TGTGCCAGCAGCGGGACACCCGATGGCTACACCTTC
>TRBV2|.|TRBJ2-2|.
CASSFARTTGELFF
TGTGCCAGCAGTTTCGCGAGGACAACCGGGGAGCTGTTTTTT
>TRBV9|.|TRBJ1-1|few
CASSVGDGGGMNTEAFF
TGTGCCAGCAGCGTAGGGGACGGAGGGGGGATGAACACTGAAGCTTTCTTT
>TRBV20-1|TRBD1|TRBJ2-5|many
CSARGQLGETQYF
TGCAGTGCTAGGGGACAGCTGGGAGAGACCCAGTACTTC
>TRBV4-1|.|TRBJ1-2|few
CASSQSSGTSGYGYTF
TGCGCCAGCAGCCAAAGTTCGGGGACATCTGGCTATGGCTACACCTTC
>TRBV10-3|.|TRBJ2-3|few
CATWGTDTQYF
TGTGCCACCTGGGGCACAGATACGCAGTATTTT
>TRBV19|.|TRBJ1-1|many
CAASLGRGTEAFF
TGTGCCGCTTCTCTGGGACGAGGGACTGAAGCTTTCTTT
>TRBV2|.|TRBJ2-5|.
CASSGQAEVEPQYF
TGTGCCAGCAGTGGGCAGGCGGAGGTTGAGCCCCAGTACTTC
>TRBV6-5|.|TRBJ2-7|many
CASSRQTYYEQYF
TGTGCCAGCAGCAGGCAGACTTACTACGAGCAGTACTTC